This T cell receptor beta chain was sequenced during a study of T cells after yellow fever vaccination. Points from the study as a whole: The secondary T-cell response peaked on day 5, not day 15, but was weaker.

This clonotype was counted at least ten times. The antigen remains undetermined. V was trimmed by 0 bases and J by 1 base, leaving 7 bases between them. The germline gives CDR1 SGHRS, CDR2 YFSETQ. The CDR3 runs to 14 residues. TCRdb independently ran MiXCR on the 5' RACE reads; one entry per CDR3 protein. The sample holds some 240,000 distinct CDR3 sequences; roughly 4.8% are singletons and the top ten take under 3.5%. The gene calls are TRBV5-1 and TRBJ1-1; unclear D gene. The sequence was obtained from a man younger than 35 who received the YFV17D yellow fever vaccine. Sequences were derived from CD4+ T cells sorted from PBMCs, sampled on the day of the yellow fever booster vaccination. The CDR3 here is CASSLGLGNTEAFF. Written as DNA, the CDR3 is TGCGCCAGCAGCTTGGGACTCGGGAACACTGAAGCTTTCTTT.